The rows below give T cell receptor beta chains drawn from one sample of a study of cytotoxic CD8 clonotypes in ibrutinib-treated CLL. Using immunoSEQ multiplex PCR, the repertoire was profiled, and TCRdb retains in-frame clones only, with some absent. The sample contains roughly 180,000 clones, approximately 68% of which appear only once. This specimen consisted of PBMCs, obtained after 24 months of ibrutinib treatment. These receptors were taken from a human donor with chronic lymphocytic leukemia. Both conserved end residues are part of each CDR3. D genes are given only for firm matches. Not every row has a clone size; where given, it reads once, few, many or a size class.

d_gene,abundance,j_gene,v_gene,CDR3aa,CDR3nt
TRBD2,NA,TRBJ2-5,TRBV30,CGRSGRSEETQYF,TGTGGCCGAAGCGGGAGGTCCGAAGAGACCCAGTACTTC
NA,NA,TRBJ2-5,TRBV7-2,CASSLALVETQYF,TGTGCCAGCAGCTTAGCGCTGGTGGAGACCCAGTACTTC
NA,NA,TRBJ1-2,TRBV4-2,CASSQDRNLRGYTF,TGTGCCAGCAGCCAAGATCGTAACTTGCGGGGCTACACCTTC
TRBD1,NA,TRBJ1-1,TRBV29-1,CSVSTGGNTEAFF,TGCAGCGTTTCTACAGGGGGGAACACTGAAGCTTTCTTT
NA,few,TRBJ1-1,TRBV7-2,CASSPIQVNTEAFF,TGTGCCAGCAGCCCCATACAGGTGAACACTGAAGCTTTCTTT
NA,few,TRBJ2-5,TRBV7-8,CASSYQETQYF,TGTGCCAGCAGCTACCAAGAGACCCAGTACTTC
NA,few,TRBJ2-1,TRBV5-4,CASIRDTYNEQFF,TGTGCCAGCATCCGGGACACCTACAATGAGCAGTTCTTC
TRBD2,NA,TRBJ2-2,TRBV10-2,CASSVSGRATGELFF,TGCGCCAGCAGTGTCAGTGGGAGGGCCACCGGGGAGCTGTTTTTT
NA,NA,TRBJ1-2,TRBV7-9,CASSLAGQTWGYTF,TGTGCCAGCAGCTTAGCAGGGCAGACGTGGGGCTACACCTTC
TRBD2,NA,TRBJ2-3,TRBV19,CASSIGTSVDTQYF,TGTGCCAGTAGTATAGGGACTAGCGTGGATACGCAGTATTTT
NA,NA,TRBJ2-5,TRBV29-1,CSVEDKRVKGRVETQYF,TGCAGCGTTGAAGATAAAAGGGTAAAAGGTCGGGTCGAGACCCAGTACTTC
NA,NA,TRBJ2-2,TRBV7-7,CASSAPLGQRPGELFF,TGTGCCAGCAGCGCCCCCCTAGGTCAGAGGCCCGGGGAGCTGTTTTTT
NA,NA,TRBJ2-1,TRBV7-2,CASSLVFGEQFF,TGTGCCAGCAGCTTAGTGTTCGGTGAGCAGTTCTTC
NA,few,TRBJ1-5,TRBV30,CAWSLGLGQPQHF,TGTGCCTGGAGTCTGGGCCTGGGTCAGCCCCAGCATTTT
NA,NA,TRBJ2-1,TRBV9,CASSVVDSRSSYNEQFF,TGTGCCAGCAGCGTAGTGGACAGCCGCAGCTCCTACAATGAGCAGTTCTTC
NA,few,TRBJ1-5,TRBV19,CASSITPGGGPQHF,TGTGCCAGTAGTATTACTCCAGGCGGTGGGCCCCAGCATTTT
TRBD1,NA,TRBJ2-7,TRBV5-1,CASSFGQETYEQYF,TGCGCCAGCAGCTTCGGACAGGAAACCTACGAGCAGTACTTC
TRBD1,NA,TRBJ2-7,TRBV5-1,CASGTGGYEQYF,TGCGCCAGCGGGACAGGGGGCTACGAGCAGTACTTC
NA,NA,TRBJ2-5,TRBV28,CATLGAGARAETQYF,TGTGCCACCCTGGGGGCGGGAGCCCGGGCAGAGACCCAGTACTTC
NA,NA,TRBJ1-1,TRBV5-1,CASSSGPNTEAFF,TGCGCCAGCAGTTCGGGCCCCAACACTGAAGCTTTCTTT
TRBD2,many,TRBJ2-1,TRBV7-6,CASSPRGRSGRAHEQFF,TGTGCCAGCAGTCCTCGGGGGAGGAGCGGGAGGGCCCATGAGCAGTTCTTC
NA,NA,TRBJ2-1,TRBV7-9,CASSQPAKNNEQFF,TGTGCCAGCAGCCAACCGGCTAAAAACAATGAGCAGTTCTTC
TRBD2,many,TRBJ2-7,TRBV5-1,CASSLAPGLGAYEQYF,TGCGCCAGCAGCTTGGCCCCGGGACTAGGGGCTTACGAGCAGTACTTC
NA,NA,TRBJ1-2,TRBV5-4,CASSLDGGPGYGYTF,TGTGCCAGCAGCTTGGATGGGGGACCGGGCTATGGCTACACCTTC
TRBD1,NA,TRBJ2-1,TRBV4-3,CASSQPDRADEQFF,TGCGCCAGCAGCCAACCGGACAGGGCCGATGAGCAGTTCTTC
TRBD1,NA,TRBJ2-2,TRBV6-6,CASRGRTGTIGELFF,TGTGCCAGCAGAGGGAGGACAGGGACAATCGGGGAGCTGTTTTTT
NA,NA,TRBJ2-3,TRBV23-1,CASSQFVVLSSRERLPDTQYF,TGCGCCAGCAGTCAATTTGTTGTCCTATCTTCGCGGGAAAGGTTGCCAGATACGCAGTATTTT
NA,NA,TRBJ2-1,TRBV5-1,CASREYRVNEQFF,TGCGCCAGCAGGGAGTACAGGGTAAATGAGCAGTTCTTC
TRBD2,NA,TRBJ2-3,TRBV5-4,CASRPGTSGRTADTQYF,TGTGCCAGCAGGCCCGGGACTAGCGGGAGGACCGCAGATACGCAGTATTTT
TRBD2,NA,TRBJ2-1,TRBV11-2,CASSFLSGRTFYNEQFF,TGTGCCAGCAGCTTCCTTAGCGGGAGGACGTTCTACAATGAGCAGTTCTTC
NA,NA,TRBJ2-7,TRBV5-4,CASSQKTSYEQYF,TGTGCCAGCAGCCAGAAAACCTCCTACGAGCAGTACTTC
NA,NA,TRBJ2-5,TRBV28,CASSFFQGQETQYF,TGTGCCAGCAGTTTTTTCCAGGGACAAGAGACCCAGTACTTC
NA,few,TRBJ2-3,TRBV5-1,CASSSGQFGTQYF,TGCGCCAGCAGCTCAGGACAGTTCGGTACGCAGTATTTT
NA,NA,TRBJ2-3,TRBV7-2,CASSSLSTDTQYF,TGTGCCAGCAGCTCGCTCAGCACAGATACGCAGTATTTT
TRBD2,NA,TRBJ2-1,TRBV7-6,CASSFSGWSSYNEQFF,TGTGCCAGCAGCTTTAGCGGGTGGAGCTCCTACAATGAGCAGTTCTTC
TRBD1,NA,TRBJ2-3,TRBV2,CASSPSPGQGNTDTQYF,TGTGCCAGCAGTCCAAGTCCGGGACAGGGGAACACAGATACGCAGTATTTT
NA,NA,TRBJ2-1,TRBV5-1,CASSPWRQEGDNLIREQFF,TGCGCCAGCAGCCCATGGAGGCAGGAGGGGGACAATCTGATCCGTGAGCAGTTCTTC
TRBD1,NA,TRBJ1-5,TRBV6-1,CASSARQGTGYNQPQHF,TGTGCCAGCAGTGCAAGACAGGGGACGGGGTATAATCAGCCCCAGCATTTT
NA,NA,TRBJ2-1,TRBV7-9,CASSLAGVSYNEQFF,TGTGCCAGCAGCTTAGCGGGAGTATCTTACAATGAGCAGTTCTTC
NA,NA,TRBJ1-5,TRBV6-1,CASSKQDSNQPQHF,TGTGCCAGCAGTAAACAAGATAGCAATCAGCCCCAGCATTTT
TRBD2,NA,TRBJ2-1,TRBV30,CAWSGTGTSGFISYNEQFF,TGTGCCTGGAGTGGTACCGGGACTAGCGGGTTCATTTCCTACAATGAGCAGTTCTTC
TRBD2,few,TRBJ2-5,TRBV7-9,CASSLGTSQETQYF,TGTGCCAGCAGCCTTGGGACTAGTCAAGAGACCCAGTACTTC